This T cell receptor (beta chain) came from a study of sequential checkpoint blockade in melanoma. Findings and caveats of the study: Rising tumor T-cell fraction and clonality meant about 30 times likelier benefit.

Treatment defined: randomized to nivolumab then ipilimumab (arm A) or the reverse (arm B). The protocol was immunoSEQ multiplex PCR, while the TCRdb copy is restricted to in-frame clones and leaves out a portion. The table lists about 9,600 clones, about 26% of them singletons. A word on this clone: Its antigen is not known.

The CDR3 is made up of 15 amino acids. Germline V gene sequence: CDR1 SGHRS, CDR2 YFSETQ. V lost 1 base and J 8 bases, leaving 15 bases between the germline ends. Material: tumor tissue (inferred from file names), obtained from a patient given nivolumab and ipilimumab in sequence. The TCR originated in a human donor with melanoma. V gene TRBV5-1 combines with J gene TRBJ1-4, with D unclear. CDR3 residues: CASSLYWEGREKLFF. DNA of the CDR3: TGCGCCAGCAGCTTGTATTGGGAGGGTCGGGAAAAACTGTTTTTT.